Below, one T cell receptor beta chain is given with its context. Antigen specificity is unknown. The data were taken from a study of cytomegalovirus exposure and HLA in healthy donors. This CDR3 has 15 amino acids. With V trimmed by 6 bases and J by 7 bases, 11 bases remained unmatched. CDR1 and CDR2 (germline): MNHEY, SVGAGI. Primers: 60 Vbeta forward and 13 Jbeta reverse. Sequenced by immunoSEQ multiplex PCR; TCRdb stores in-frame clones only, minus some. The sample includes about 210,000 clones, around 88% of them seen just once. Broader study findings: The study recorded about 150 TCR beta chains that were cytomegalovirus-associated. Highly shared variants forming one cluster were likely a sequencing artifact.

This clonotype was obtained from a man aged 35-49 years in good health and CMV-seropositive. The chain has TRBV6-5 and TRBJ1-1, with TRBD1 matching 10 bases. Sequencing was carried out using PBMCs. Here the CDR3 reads CASSPTPGQGNEAFF. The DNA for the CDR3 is TGTGCCAGCAGCCCGACTCCGGGACAGGGGAATGAAGCTTTCTTT.